This is a list of T cell receptor beta chains from one sample in a study of T-cell reconstitution after alpha-beta-depleted transplantation in children. TCRdb independently ran MiXCR on the PCR reads; one entry per CDR3 protein. The table includes about 610,000 distinct CDR3 sequences, more than 9% detected once. The material was PBMCs from the stem cell graft donor, obtained from the stem cell graft. The receptors derive from a human donor who donated a stem cell graft to a child with acute myeloid leukemia. The CDR3 runs from the conserved cysteine through the conserved F or W. A D gene is named only where the DNA matches it firmly. Expanded clones are given a class, and other clones once, few, many or no size at all.

V gene	clone size	D gene	J gene	CDR3 protein	CDR3 DNA
TRBV20-1	-	-	TRBJ2-1	CSATQGLEQFF	TGCAGTGCTACACAGGGTCTTGAGCAGTTCTTC
TRBV5-1	many	TRBD1	TRBJ1-1	CASSPGTGNTEAFF	TGTGCCAGCAGCCCCGGGACAGGGAACACTGAAGCTTTCTTT
TRBV7-2	few	TRBD2	TRBJ2-1	CASSWTGTSAMNEQFF	TGTGCCAGCAGCTGGACCGGGACTAGCGCCATGAATGAGCAGTTCTTC
TRBV7-2	few	TRBD2	TRBJ2-1	CASSLRASGMDEQFF	TGTGCCAGCAGCTTAAGGGCTAGCGGGATGGATGAGCAGTTCTTC
TRBV7-9	few	-	TRBJ1-1	CASSSPKGGTEAFF	TGTGCCAGCAGCTCCCCCAAGGGGGGAACTGAAGCTTTCTTT
TRBV7-3	many	-	TRBJ2-1	CASSLTSYAEQFF	TGTGCCAGCAGCTTAACATCTTACGCTGAGCAGTTCTTC
TRBV15	many	-	TRBJ2-2	CATSRDRVPTGELFF	TGTGCCACCAGCAGAGACAGGGTCCCCACCGGGGAGCTGTTTTTT
TRBV12-3/TRBV12-4	few	-	TRBJ1-2	CASSFGRANYGYTF	TGTGCCAGCAGTTTCGGACGAGCTAACTATGGCTACACCTTC
TRBV28	few	-	TRBJ1-6	CASSFRAPLHF	TGTGCCAGCAGTTTTCGGGCACCCCTCCACTTT
TRBV5-1	many	TRBD2	TRBJ2-1	CASSLVGSGTTSYNEQFF	TGCGCCAGCAGCTTGGTGGGTAGCGGGACAACCTCCTACAATGAGCAGTTCTTC
TRBV6-2/TRBV6-3	-	-	TRBJ1-1	CASSPTARTGDTEAFF	TGTGCCAGCAGTCCCACTGCCCGGACCGGAGATACTGAAGCTTTCTTT
TRBV27	-	TRBD2	TRBJ2-1	CAIHIAGGNEQFF	TGTGCCATCCACATAGCGGGAGGGAATGAGCAGTTCTTC
TRBV6-5	-	-	TRBJ1-5	CASSHGTILSNQPQHF	TGTGCCAGCAGCCACGGGACAATTTTGAGCAATCAGCCCCAGCATTTT
TRBV15	-	TRBD1	TRBJ2-5	CATSRAGQGQETQYF	TGTGCCACCAGCAGGGCGGGACAGGGGCAAGAGACCCAGTACTTC
TRBV7-2	-	TRBD2	TRBJ2-5	CASSLGPLAGPQGTQYF	TGTGCCAGCAGCTTAGGGCCCCTAGCGGGACCCCAAGGGACCCAGTACTTC
TRBV12-3/TRBV12-4	-	TRBD2	TRBJ2-7	CASSAPGTSGAYEQYF	TGTGCCAGCAGTGCCCCCGGGACTAGCGGAGCCTACGAGCAGTACTTC
TRBV7-2	few	-	TRBJ1-1	CASSPGGSRAFF	TGTGCCAGCAGCCCGGGGGGGTCCCGAGCTTTCTTT
TRBV24-1	few	-	TRBJ1-1	CATSDVDPRTEAFF	TGTGCCACCAGTGATGTTGACCCCCGGACTGAAGCTTTCTTT
TRBV9	-	-	TRBJ1-1	CASSDLRVTEAFF	TGTGCCAGCAGCGATCTAAGAGTCACTGAAGCTTTCTTT
TRBV20-1	many	-	TRBJ1-3	CSAGGRAGNTIYF	TGCAGTGCTGGTGGTAGGGCTGGAAACACCATATATTTT
TRBV20-1	-	-	TRBJ1-4	CSARVANEKLFF	TGCAGTGCTAGGGTCGCTAATGAAAAACTGTTTTTT
TRBV4-3	many	-	TRBJ2-7	CASSQDTAAYEQYF	TGCGCCAGCAGCCAAGATACCGCGGCTTACGAGCAGTACTTC
TRBV29-1	-	TRBD1	TRBJ2-6	CSVNNGQGGANVLTF	TGCAGCGTCAATAATGGACAGGGAGGGGCCAACGTCCTGACTTTC
TRBV29-1	-	-	TRBJ2-4	CSVVTLLAKNIQYF	TGCAGCGTTGTGACGCTTTTAGCCAAAAACATTCAGTACTTC
TRBV4-2	-	-	TRBJ2-2	CASSQEGPPFGGELFF	TGTGCCAGCAGCCAAGAGGGACCTCCGTTCGGAGGGGAGCTGTTTTTT
TRBV28	-	TRBD1	TRBJ2-6	CASSRDSRSGANVLTF	TGTGCCAGCAGCCGGGACAGCCGCTCTGGGGCCAACGTCCTGACTTTC
TRBV4-1	-	-	TRBJ1-2	CASSQTGRANYGYTF	TGCGCCAGCAGCCAGACGGGACGGGCTAACTATGGCTACACCTTC
TRBV11-2	-	-	TRBJ2-7	CASSLDVSFEQYF	TGTGCCAGCAGCTTAGATGTTAGCTTCGAGCAGTACTTC
TRBV9	many	TRBD2	TRBJ2-3	CASSVHPGPAGYEDTQYF	TGTGCCAGCAGCGTACACCCCGGGCCAGCGGGATATGAAGATACGCAGTATTTT